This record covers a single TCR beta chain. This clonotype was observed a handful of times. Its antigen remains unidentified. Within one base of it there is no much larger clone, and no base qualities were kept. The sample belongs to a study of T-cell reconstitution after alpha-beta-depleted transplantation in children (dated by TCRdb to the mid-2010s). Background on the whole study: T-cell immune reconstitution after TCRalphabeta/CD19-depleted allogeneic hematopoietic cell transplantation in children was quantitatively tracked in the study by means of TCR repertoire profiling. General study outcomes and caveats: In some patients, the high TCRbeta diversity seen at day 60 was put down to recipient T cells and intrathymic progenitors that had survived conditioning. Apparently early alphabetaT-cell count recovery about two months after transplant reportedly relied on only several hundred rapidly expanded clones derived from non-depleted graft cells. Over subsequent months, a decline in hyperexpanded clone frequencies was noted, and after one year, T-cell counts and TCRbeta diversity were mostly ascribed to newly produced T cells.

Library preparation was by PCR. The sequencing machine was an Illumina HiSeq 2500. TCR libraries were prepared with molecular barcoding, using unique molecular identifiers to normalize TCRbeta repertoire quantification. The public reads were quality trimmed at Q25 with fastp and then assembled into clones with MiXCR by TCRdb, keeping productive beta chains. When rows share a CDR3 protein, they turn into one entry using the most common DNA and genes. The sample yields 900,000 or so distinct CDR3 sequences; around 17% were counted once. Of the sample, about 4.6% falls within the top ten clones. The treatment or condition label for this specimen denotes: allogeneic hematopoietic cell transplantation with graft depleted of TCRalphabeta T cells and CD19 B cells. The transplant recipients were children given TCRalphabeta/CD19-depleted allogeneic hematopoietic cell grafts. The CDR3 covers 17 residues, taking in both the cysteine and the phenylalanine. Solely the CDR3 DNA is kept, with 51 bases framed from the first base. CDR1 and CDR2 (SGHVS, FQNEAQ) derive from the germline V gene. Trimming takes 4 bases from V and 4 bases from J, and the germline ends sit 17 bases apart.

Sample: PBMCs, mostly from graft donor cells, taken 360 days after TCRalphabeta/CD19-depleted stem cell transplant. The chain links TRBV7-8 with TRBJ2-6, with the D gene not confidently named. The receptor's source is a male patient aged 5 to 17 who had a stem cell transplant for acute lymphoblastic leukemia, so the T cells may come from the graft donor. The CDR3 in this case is CASSSGPLEYGANVLTF. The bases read TGTGCCAGCAGCTCCGGACCACTTGAGTACGGGGCCAACGTCCTGACTTTC.